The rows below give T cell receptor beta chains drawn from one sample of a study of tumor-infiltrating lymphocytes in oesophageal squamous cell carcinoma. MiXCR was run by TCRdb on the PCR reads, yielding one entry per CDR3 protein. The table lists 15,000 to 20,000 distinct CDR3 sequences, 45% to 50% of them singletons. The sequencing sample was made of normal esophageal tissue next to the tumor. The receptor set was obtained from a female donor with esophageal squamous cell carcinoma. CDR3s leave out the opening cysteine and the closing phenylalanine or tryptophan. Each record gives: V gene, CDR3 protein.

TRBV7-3,ASSLTREPFNEQF
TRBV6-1,ASSDAGLGYGYT
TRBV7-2,ASSPSPRQRETGELF
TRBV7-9,ASSLDFHRGTDTQY
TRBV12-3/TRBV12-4,ASRESGRDNEQF
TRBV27,ASSSQIQSGLAYNEQF
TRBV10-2,ASSGASYNEQF
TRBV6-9,ASRGREDYQETQY
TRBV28,ASSPGGYNQPQH
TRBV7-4,ASNPAGRINTGELY
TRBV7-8,ASSQGSGQETQY
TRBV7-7,ASSLAGASGVDEQF
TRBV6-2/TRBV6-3,ASISLAGGVSEQY
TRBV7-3,ASSLSSGSGDEQF
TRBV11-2,ASSLKTSGRTGELF
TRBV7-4,ASSLEYFGGYGANVLT
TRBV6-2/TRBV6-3,ASSPPQRGAFDEQF
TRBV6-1,ASSVGGGEQY
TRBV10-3,AISETAYEQY
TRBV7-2,ASSLVPNPAETQY
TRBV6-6,ASSYAVRMNTEAF
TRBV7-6,ASSSGTVEQY
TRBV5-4,ASSLGGAGANVLT
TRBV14,ASSPLAHSYEQY
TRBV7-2,ASSLSGYSNQPQH
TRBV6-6,ASSSSEGTEAF
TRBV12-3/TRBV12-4,ASSLKRNNEQF
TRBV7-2,ASSPRQGVIVGTGELF
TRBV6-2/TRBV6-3,AVGTIQY
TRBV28,ASRLQPDNEQF
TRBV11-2,ASTRSGGEQF
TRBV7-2,ASSLKAGSQTQY
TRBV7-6,ASSLGTVTEAF
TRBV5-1,ASSFQGLSDGYT
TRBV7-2,ASSSQLAGGGDTQY
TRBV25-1,ASSSLRGSYNEQF
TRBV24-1,ATSALRLAGGPTDTGELF
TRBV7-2,ASSLRAWDTQF
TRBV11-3,ASSLGAHGRLTDTQY
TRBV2,ASSETRDSSSYNEQF
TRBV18,ASSVQGKETQY
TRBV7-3,ASSLFAGFQETQY
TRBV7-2,ASSPIAGRGGTNYGYT
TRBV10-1,ASNLGSHKPRAVLR
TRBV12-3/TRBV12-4,ASSLWQGDQPQH
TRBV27,ASTGANYEQY
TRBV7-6,ASSVGLVNEQY
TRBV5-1,ASSPTETSGNTGELF
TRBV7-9,ASRITITGSNTGELY
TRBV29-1,SVEVQFGTDTQY
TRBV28,ASSPLGDEQY
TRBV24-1,ATSSGTTKETQY
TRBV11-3,ASSYISSGRNDEQF
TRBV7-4,ASSWDRGHGYT
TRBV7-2,ASSLVYNEQF
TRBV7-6,ASSGRQGRYNEQY
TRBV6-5,ASSYSRFGEQF
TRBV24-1,ATSDSVQVLGEQF
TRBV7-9,ASSLFRGFTDTQY
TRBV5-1,ASSLVGGNEQY